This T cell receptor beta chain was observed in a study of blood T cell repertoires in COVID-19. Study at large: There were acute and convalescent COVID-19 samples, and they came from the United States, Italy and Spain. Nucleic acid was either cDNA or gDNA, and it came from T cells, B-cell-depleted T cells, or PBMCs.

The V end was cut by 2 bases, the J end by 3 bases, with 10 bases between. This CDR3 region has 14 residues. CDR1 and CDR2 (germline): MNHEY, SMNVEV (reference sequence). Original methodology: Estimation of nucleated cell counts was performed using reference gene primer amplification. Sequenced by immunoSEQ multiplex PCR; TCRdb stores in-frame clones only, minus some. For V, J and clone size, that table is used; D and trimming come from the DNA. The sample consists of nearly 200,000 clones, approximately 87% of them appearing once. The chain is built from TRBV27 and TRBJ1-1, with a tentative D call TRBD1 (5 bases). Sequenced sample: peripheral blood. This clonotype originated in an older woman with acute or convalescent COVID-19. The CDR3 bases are TGTGCCAGCAGTTTAGGAGGGGTGCACACTGAAGCTTTCTTT. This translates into CASSLGGVHTEAFF.